The 4 T cell receptor beta chains below were found in one sample sequenced in a study of OX40 agonist ivuxolimab in advanced cancers. Assay used: immunoSEQ multiplex PCR; TCRdb lists only in-frame clones, some missing. This sample carries some 70,000 clones, around four fifths of them seen once, and the ten largest clones take over 4.5%. This sample comprised CD4+ or CD8+ T cells sorted from blood, obtained in a trial of the OX40 agonist ivuxolimab. The source is an adult with an advanced solid tumor such as melanoma, head and neck, liver or kidney cancer.

The V call is TRBV19, the J call TRBJ1-6; D is ambiguous. V lost 7 bases and J 7 bases, leaving 8 bases between the germline ends. Germline lookup yields CDR1 LNHDA and CDR2 SQIVND (reference sequence). This CDR3 comprises 12 residues. The CDR3 DNA reads TGTGCCAGTATAAGGACCAATTCACCCCTCCACTTT. This sequence encodes CASIRTNSPLHF.

J is TRBJ2-1 and V is TRBV7-3; the match to TRBD2 covers 7 bases. CDR3 length equals 16 residues. The junction had 13 bases not matched to a gene; V was cut back by 5 bases and J by 6 bases. Germline V gene lookup returns CDR1 SGHTA and CDR2 FQGTGA. The CDR3 reads CASSPLAREVVNEQFF. For the CDR3, the DNA is TGTGCCAGCAGCCCATTAGCACGGGAGGTCGTCAATGAGCAGTTCTTC.

V gene TRBV28 combines with J gene TRBJ2-1, with a weak D call TRBD1 (6 bases). CDR1 and CDR2 (germline): MDHEN, SYDVKM. This CDR3 is 16 amino acids long. V lost 6 bases and J 0 bases, leaving 15 bases between the germline ends. The CDR3 DNA reads as TGTGCCAGCAGCCATACAGGGTTCTACTCCTACAATGAGCAGTTCTTC. It specifies CASSHTGFYSYNEQFF.

V usage is TRBV28 and J usage is TRBJ1-2; no firm D call. CDR1 is MDHEN, CDR2 SYDVKM, per germline. The CDR3 runs to 13 residues. V gave up 8 bases and J gave up 5 bases, with 15 bases separating them. CDR3 nucleotides: TGTGCCAGCCGGAAACCCACAGTATATGGCTACACCTTC. Encoded protein: CASRKPTVYGYTF.